The TCR beta chain described here comes from a study of blood T cell repertoires in COVID-19. Study summary: Samples taken during acute and convalescent COVID-19 were collected in the United States, Italy and Spain. PBMCs, B-cell-depleted T cells, or T cells provided the cDNA or gDNA that made up the material.

In Seattle, patients joined the study during active infection and were tracked longitudinally. Generated by immunoSEQ multiplex PCR, the TCRdb table keeps only in-frame clones and is missing some. This sample has about 180,000 clones, with 79% found just once. From germline, CDR1 is MGHRA and CDR2 YSYEKL. The CDR3 runs 14 residues. The ends lost 3 bases at V and 4 bases at J; junction bases unmatched: 2. The gene calls are TRBV4-1 and TRBJ1-4, with 7 positions matching TRBD1. Sequencing was carried out using peripheral blood. The sequence was obtained from a woman in her sixties or seventies with COVID-19, enrolled during active disease. The CDR3 sequence is CASSQTGFNEKLFF. The CDR3 DNA sequence: TGCGCCAGCAGCCAGACAGGGTTTAATGAAAAACTGTTTTTT.